Following are 25 T cell receptor beta chains from one sample sequenced in a study of blood T cell repertoires in COVID-19. The data were produced by immunoSEQ multiplex PCR, yet TCRdb's version contains in-frame clones alone and is incomplete. Here the sample spans 65,000 to 95,000 clones, over 65% being singletons. Specimen: peripheral blood. The receptors were gathered from a man between 50 and 59 years old with active or convalescent COVID-19.

The chain uses TRBV7-3 and TRBJ2-5, with TRBD2 matching over 7 bases. The germline V gene has CDR1 SGHTA and CDR2 FQGTGA. The CDR3 has 14 residues. Losses at the gene ends were 2 bases for V and 3 bases for J; bases not matched to a gene: 3. In DNA form, the CDR3 reads TGTGCCAGCAGCTTAGGCGGGGGTAAAGAGACCCAGTACTTC. This codes for CASSLGGGKETQYF.

This rearrangement joins TRBV4-2 to TRBJ2-2, with 9 bases matching TRBD2. The V segment lost 1 base and the J segment 6 bases; nucleotides outside the gene matches: 9. This CDR3 contains 17 residues. The V gene's germline CDR1 is LGHNA and CDR2 YNFKEQ. The CDR3 loop is CASSQVAGGLGAGELFF. CDR3 in DNA: TGTGCCAGCAGCCAAGTGGCGGGGGGGCTGGGGGCCGGGGAGCTGTTTTTT.

The chain uses TRBV14 and TRBJ1-2; D unresolved. This CDR3 is 15 amino acids long. CDR1 SGHDN and CDR2 FVKESK come from the germline V gene. V was cut by 4 bases and J by 2 bases, with 14 bases left in between. The DNA of the CDR3 is TGTGCCAGCAGCCCGGTGCCAGGCCCCAACTATGGCTACACCTTC. This encodes CASSPVPGPNYGYTF.

This clone was found once. Germline and junction disagree at one end, which may indicate a read error. This chain joins TRBV6-6 and TRBJ1-3; no clear D. The CDR3 runs 18 residues. Germline V gives CDR1 MNHNY, CDR2 SVGAGI (reference sequence). The CDR3 coding sequence is TGTGCCAGCAGTCCGCGGGGATGGGCCTCAGCCTCTGGAAACGCCATATATTTT. Its translation: CASSPRGWASASGNAIYF.

This rearrangement joins TRBV30 to TRBJ2-7; TRBD1 might be the D (5 bases). CDR1 and CDR2 (germline): GTSNPN, SVGIG (reference sequence). The CDR3 has 12 residues. V was clipped by 3 bases and J by 3 bases, with 9 bases between them. The DNA of the CDR3 is TGTGCCTGGAGGCAGGGCATCTACGAGCAGTACTTC. Translating it yields CAWRQGIYEQYF.

The J gene is TRBJ1-1, the V gene TRBV7-2; no clear D. V lost 1 base and J 5 bases, leaving 11 bases between the germline ends. From germline, CDR1 is SGHTA and CDR2 FQGNSA. The CDR3 spans 14 residues. The CDR3 loop reads CASSLDGVVTEAFF. CDR3 in DNA: TGTGCCAGCAGCTTAGACGGTGTGGTGACTGAAGCTTTCTTT.

The genes are TRBV28 and TRBJ1-1; 9 positions match TRBD1. The germline CDR1 and CDR2 sequences are MDHEN and SYDVKM. The CDR3 runs 13 residues. J was trimmed by 7 bases and V by 7 bases; bases with no gene match: 7. This chain's CDR3 is CASIKQGAVEAFF. The CDR3 DNA reads as TGTGCCAGCATCAAACAGGGGGCGGTTGAAGCTTTCTTT.

This chain uses TRBV19 with TRBJ1-5; no reliable D call. The CDR3 sequence is 14 residues long. Trimming left V 5 bases short and J 7 bases short, with 15 bases between. Germline lookup yields CDR1 LNHDA and CDR2 SQIVND (reference sequence). Here the CDR3 reads CASSSGLLGQPQHF. The CDR3 DNA reads TGTGCCAGTAGTTCCGGACTGCTCGGCCAGCCCCAGCATTTT.

This rearrangement joins TRBV24-1 to TRBJ2-3; D call uncertain. CDR1 is KGHDR and CDR2 is SFDVKD in the germline V gene. Trimming stripped 5 bases from V and 5 bases from J, with 4 bases between. This CDR3 contains 11 residues. The DNA of the CDR3 is TGTGCCACCAGTGGGCAAGATACGCAGTATTTT. This encodes CATSGQDTQYF.

The chain couples TRBV6-5 to TRBJ1-2; tentative D call: TRBD1 (6 bases). With 6 bases removed from V and 8 bases from J, the gap between germline ends came to 22 bases. The CDR3 covers 15 residues. The germline CDR1 and CDR2 sequences are MNHEY and SVGAGI. The CDR3 DNA reads as TGTGCCAGCAGCCCCGACAACAGGGCAATAAGGGGCTACACCTTC. This translates into CASSPDNRAIRGYTF.

This chain connects TRBV6-1 to TRBJ2-6, with a possible D match to TRBD1 (7 bases). With 0 bases removed from V and 1 base from J, the gap between germline ends came to 16 bases. Per germline, CDR1 MNHNS and CDR2 SASEGT. The CDR3 sequence is 19 residues long. CDR3 DNA: TGTGCCAGCAGTGAAGCGCGCGGGGACAGATTATCTGGGGCCAACGTCCTGACTTTC. Protein: CASSEARGDRLSGANVLTF.

V usage is TRBV6-1 and J usage is TRBJ2-3; possibly TRBD2 for D (6 bases). There are 14 residues in the CDR3. Trimming left V 3 bases short and J 4 bases short, with 11 bases between. Germline CDR1 is MNHNS and CDR2 is SASEGT. CDR3 protein: CASSDGGIADTQYF. The CDR3 region has the DNA TGTGCCAGCAGTGACGGGGGTATCGCAGATACGCAGTATTTT.

The CDR3 DNA reads TGTGCCAGCCACGGGGGTACCCCTCTCGATGAGCAGTTCTTC. This codes for CASHGGTPLDEQFF. This sequence joins TRBV27 and TRBJ2-1; D possibly corresponds to TRBD2 (6 bases). CDR3 size: 14 residues. The germline V gene encodes CDR1 MNHEY and CDR2 SMNVEV (reference sequence). Trimming took off 8 bases at V and 8 bases at J, with 19 bases between the two ends.

V usage is TRBV7-8 and J usage is TRBJ2-7; 7 nucleotides agree with TRBD2. CDR1 is SGHVS and CDR2 is FQNEAQ in the germline V gene. This CDR3 has 13 residues. V lost 3 bases to trimming and J lost 5 bases; unmatched junction nucleotides: 4. In DNA, the CDR3 is TGTGCCAGCAGCTTTGGGGGGGTGGACGAGCAGTACTTC. Encoded protein: CASSFGGVDEQYF.

The J gene is TRBJ1-2, the V gene TRBV5-1, with unresolved D. The germline V and J ends were trimmed by 4 bases and 4 bases, with 14 bases remaining between them. The CDR3 length is 14 residues. Germline V gene lookup returns CDR1 SGHRS and CDR2 YFSETQ. CDR3 amino acids: CASSDPRGSYGYTF. The CDR3 coding sequence is TGCGCCAGCAGCGACCCCAGAGGTAGCTATGGCTACACCTTC.

The chain joins TRBV18 to TRBJ2-7, with 11 nucleotides matching TRBD1. The CDR3 is 13 residues long. Germline lookup yields CDR1 KGHSH and CDR2 LQKENI. V shed 6 bases, J shed 4 bases, and the junction held 2 bases outside the gene matches. Here the CDR3 reads CASSWDRGYEQYF. The DNA of the CDR3 is TGTGCCAGCTCTTGGGACAGGGGGTACGAGCAGTACTTC.

Only a few counts were recorded for this clone. The CDR3 DNA is TGTGCCAGCAGTTCCAGGGGGGGCTACACCTTC. It codes for CASSSRGGYTF. The chain is built from TRBV6-5 and TRBJ1-2, with 7 bases that match TRBD1. With 4 bases clipped from V and 8 bases from J, the junction kept 1 base outside the gene matches. The CDR3 extends over 11 amino acids. Germline loops: CDR1 MNHEY, CDR2 SVGAGI.

The V gene is TRBV15, the J gene TRBJ1-5, with D unresolved. This CDR3 has 14 residues. From germline, CDR1 is LNHNV and CDR2 YYDKDF (reference sequence). Trimming left V 8 bases short and J 3 bases short, with 14 bases between. The CDR3 loop reads CATRRGGDNQPQHF. The CDR3 DNA reads as TGTGCCACCCGCCGGGGTGGAGACAATCAGCCCCAGCATTTT.

The chain employs TRBV10-2 and TRBJ1-2, with D hard to call. The CDR3 spans 13 residues. V was cut by 2 bases and J by 3 bases, with 7 bases left in between. CDR1 and CDR2 from the germline V gene are WSHSY and SAAADI. The DNA for the CDR3 is TGCGCCAGCAGTGAGGACGGGTACTATGGCTACACCTTC. Translation gives CASSEDGYYGYTF.

This clone was detected only a few times. The rearrangement links TRBV6-2 or TRBV6-3 to TRBJ2-5; 7 nucleotides line up with TRBD2. The CDR3 sequence is 14 residues long. CDR1 MNHEY and CDR2 SVGEGT come from the germline V gene. J lost 1 base, V lost 5 bases, and 4 bases had no gene match. The CDR3 region has the DNA TGTGCCAGCAGTAGCCCGGGGGGCCAAGAGACCCAGTACTTC. It encodes CASSSPGGQETQYF.

The V call is TRBV28, the J call TRBJ1-6, with D possibly being TRBD1 (6 bases). Trimming shortened V by 6 bases and J by 0 bases, and 15 bases separated the two germline ends. The germline V gene has CDR1 MDHEN and CDR2 SYDVKM. This CDR3 has 17 amino acids. This chain's CDR3 is CASRPGALSSYNSPLHF. The CDR3 DNA is TGTGCCAGCAGACCAGGGGCCCTCAGCTCCTATAATTCACCCCTCCACTTT.

The CDR3 spells CASSWTQGDRGYTF. CDR3 DNA: TGTGCCAGCAGTTGGACACAGGGGGATAGGGGCTACACCTTC. V gene TRBV6-5 combines with J gene TRBJ1-2; 8 bases line up with TRBD1. The CDR3 covers 14 residues. Trimming removed 4 bases from V and 8 bases from J; junction bases left unmatched: 9. The germline gives CDR1 MNHEY, CDR2 SVGAGI.

This clone has more than one count but fewer than ten. The CDR3 loop reads CAWSAGTRRGEQYF. The DNA for the CDR3 is TGTGCCTGGAGTGCCGGGACCCGCCGGGGGGAGCAGTACTTC. This sequence joins TRBV30 and TRBJ2-7; tentative D call: TRBD2 (6 bases). Trimming took 1 base from V and 7 from J, leaving 17 bases between them. Germline assignment: CDR1 GTSNPN and CDR2 SVGIG (reference sequence). The CDR3 runs 14 residues.

The chain employs TRBV19 and TRBJ2-7; the D gene is possibly TRBD1 (6 bases). V was shortened by 5 bases and J by 7 bases, with 12 bases between the two germline ends. The CDR3 is made up of 12 amino acids. The germline gives CDR1 LNHDA, CDR2 SQIVND (reference sequence). CDR3 region: CASSPLGTEQYF. As DNA, the CDR3 is TGTGCCAGTAGTCCCCTTGGGACAGAGCAGTACTTC. The full variable domain, in which reference TRBV19 and TRBJ2-7 provide the parts outside the CDR3, is DGGITQSPKYLFRKEGQNVTLSCEQNLNHDAMYWYRQDPGQGLRLIYYSQIVNDFQKGDIAEGYSVSREKKESFPLTVTSAQKNPTAFYLCASSPLGTEQYFGPGTRLTVT.

This clone was recorded at least ten times. The V call is TRBV5-1, the J call TRBJ2-1; D unresolved. The V and J ends lost 0 bases and 4 bases respectively, with 5 bases between them. CDR3 length: 13 amino acids. In germline, CDR1 is SGHRS, CDR2 YFSETQ. The CDR3 DNA reads as TGCGCCAGCAGCTTGGCGGTTTACAATGAGCAGTTCTTC. Protein sequence: CASSLAVYNEQFF.